These T cell receptor beta chains were read from a single sample in a study of brain T cells in children with intractable seizures. Produced via immunoSEQ multiplex PCR; TCRdb's table is partial and in-frame only. The data show tens of thousands of clones, about 93% seen once. Source: peripheral blood, taken at surgery. Receptors were obtained from a girl aged 2 to 9 with Rasmussen encephalitis and intractable seizures. Both conserved end residues are part of each CDR3. A D gene is named only where the DNA matches it firmly. The size entry is marked missing in some rows and otherwise reads once, few, many or a size class.

>TRBV4-1|-|-
CASSQVTTVSGNTIYF
>TRBV7-7|once|-
CASSLRIGDSYEQYF
>TRBV6-2/TRBV6-3|-|-
CASSYIPGSSNQPQHF
>TRBV9|-|-
CASSVQGLNSPLHF
>TRBV30|once|-
CAWSVLKLSIWTQYF
>TRBV2|once|TRBD1
CASRAKTGGARNTGELFF
>TRBV6-2/TRBV6-3|once|-
CASSPRDSDTGELFF
>TRBV29-1|-|-
CSVESRWYSYEQYF
>TRBV4-1|-|-
CASSRESGDEQYF
>TRBV11-2|few|-
CASSAPGPYTDTQYF
>TRBV6-5|-|-
CASRAGGAEPQHF
>TRBV18|-|-
CASSPRKLVTDTQYF
>TRBV2|-|-
CARAAHSRVGLANTIYF
>TRBV27|-|-
CASSWAGGELFF